These 14 T cell receptor beta chains came from one sample sequenced in a study of patients and donors after allogeneic stem cell transplantation (dated by TCRdb to 2020 to 2021). The library came from RT-PCR. Sequencing was carried out with a NextSeq 550. TCRdb itself trimmed the public reads at Q25 with fastp, ran MiXCR and retained productive beta chains. Every distinct CDR3 protein forms one entry, paired with its most common genes and DNA. For this sample there are roughly 940,000 distinct CDR3 sequences; around 17% appear just once. The ten most abundant clones make up 5% to 6.5% of the sample. Sequenced: blood, either unsorted or a sorted T cell fraction (not recorded which). These receptors originate from a human donor who was either an allogeneic HSCT recipient or a stem cell or donor lymphocyte infusion donor (not recorded which). It is not recorded whose cells these are; they may come from a transplant donor.

The chain has TRBV14 and TRBJ2-5; no firm D call. Trimming stripped 2 bases from V and 5 bases from J, with 6 bases between. This CDR3 region has 12 residues. Germline CDR1 SGHDN, CDR2 FVKESK. In nucleotides, the CDR3 is TGTGCCAGCAGCCAATACAAGGAGACCCAGTACTTC. It translates to CASSQYKETQYF.

The chain combines TRBV12-3 or TRBV12-4 with TRBJ1-2; tentative D call: TRBD1 (6 bases). The CDR3 extends over 13 amino acids. V was shortened by 6 bases and J by 3 bases, with 11 bases between the two germline ends. The CDR3 bases are TGTGCCAGCAGACAGGGCCCGGACTATGGCTACACCTTC. Residues: CASRQGPDYGYTF.

This clonotype was counted many times. The chain is built from TRBV29-1 and TRBJ1-5; a possible D gene is TRBD1 (5 bases). The CDR3 extends over 13 amino acids. The V gene lost 7 bases and the J gene lost 7 bases, with 17 bases spanning the gap. Germline V lookup: CDR1 SQVTM, CDR2 ANQGSEA. CDR3 DNA: TGCAGCGCCGGAGGGGCATCGGGGCAGCCCCAGCATTTT. This encodes CSAGGASGQPQHF.

This clonotype came up a few times. This sequence joins TRBV20-1 and TRBJ1-3; D is undetermined. CDR3 length equals 13 residues. With 3 bases removed from V and 4 bases from J, the gap between germline ends came to 10 bases. The germline V gene has CDR1 DFQATT and CDR2 SNEGSKA (reference sequence). CDR3 DNA sequence: TGCAGTGCTAGGGGCTCGAAGGGAAACACCATATATTTT. This translates into CSARGSKGNTIYF.

There are a few counts of this clonotype. The chain couples TRBV15 to TRBJ2-7; a possible D gene is TRBD1 (5 bases). The CDR3 loop spans 13 amino acids. Per the germline V gene, CDR1 is LNHNV and CDR2 is YYDKDF (reference sequence). With 1 base removed from V and 6 bases from J, the gap between germline ends came to 10 bases. The CDR3 protein is CATSRVQGSEQYF. CDR3 sequence (DNA): TGTGCCACCAGCAGAGTGCAGGGAAGCGAGCAGTACTTC.

The table lists this clonotype with many counts. The V call is TRBV4-1, the J call TRBJ1-6; D is undetermined. This CDR3 contains 12 residues. Germline V gene lookup returns CDR1 MGHRA and CDR2 YSYEKL. Trimming took off 4 bases at V and 7 bases at J, with 5 bases between the two ends. CDR3 sequence reads: CASSPPNSPLHF. The CDR3 nucleotides read TGCGCCAGCAGCCCGCCGAATTCACCCCTCCACTTT.

CDR3 region: CASSPTMSSYNEQFF. CDR3 in DNA: TGCGCCAGCAGCCCTACTATGAGCTCCTACAATGAGCAGTTCTTC. The chain carries TRBV5-1 and TRBJ2-1; the D is unclear. The CDR3 is 15 amino acids. Germline lookup yields CDR1 SGHRS and CDR2 YFSETQ. V was pared by 4 bases and J by 0 bases, with 11 bases between.

This clonotype was picked up a small number of times. The chain combines TRBV5-1 with TRBJ2-1, with 13 bases fitting TRBD2. The germline V gene has CDR1 SGHRS and CDR2 YFSETQ. The CDR3 is made up of 16 amino acids. The junction had 8 bases not matched to a gene; V was cut back by 4 bases and J by 7 bases. The CDR3 loop reads CASSTGTSGILNEQFF. CDR3 DNA sequence: TGCGCCAGCAGCACCGGGACTAGCGGGATATTAAATGAGCAGTTCTTC.

This clonotype was picked up a small number of times. This sequence joins TRBV20-1 and TRBJ1-1, with 9 nucleotides matching TRBD1. Germline CDR1 and CDR2: DFQATT and SNEGSKA (reference sequence). The CDR3 contains 14 residues. Losses at the gene ends were 0 bases for V and 6 bases for J; bases not matched to a gene: 5. CDR3 region: CSARDRRQGAEAFF. CDR3 nucleotides: TGCAGTGCTAGAGATCGGAGACAGGGGGCTGAAGCTTTCTTT.

The table lists this clonotype with many counts. The rearrangement joins TRBV12-3 or TRBV12-4 to TRBJ2-1; D not certain. The CDR3 runs 15 residues. The V end lost 7 bases, the J end lost 6 bases, and 19 bases lay between the germline ends. CDR3 in DNA: TGTGCCAGCACCCTGCACGGCAGGCTACTCAATGAGCAGTTCTTC. Translated, it gives CASTLHGRLLNEQFF.

This clonotype has a handful of counts. The chain employs TRBV11-2 and TRBJ2-7, with TRBD2 as a possible D gene (5 bases). CDR1 is SGHAT and CDR2 is FQNNGV in the germline V gene. Between the trimmed V and J ends, which lost 1 base and 2 bases, there was a span of 9 bases. CDR3 length: 14 amino acids. This chain's CDR3 is CASSLVLAAYEQYF. The CDR3 bases are TGTGCCAGCAGCTTAGTCCTAGCTGCCTACGAGCAGTACTTC. Full variable domain (remainder filled in from reference TRBV11-2 and TRBJ2-7): EAGVAQSPRYKIIEKRQSVAFWCNPISGHATLYWYQQILGQGPKLLIQFQNNGVVDDSQLPKDRFSAERLKGVDSTLKIQPAKLEDSAVYLCASSLVLAAYEQYFGPGTRLTVT.

The rearrangement joins TRBV3-1 to TRBJ2-2, with a tentative D call TRBD2 (6 bases). Germline-derived CDR1 and CDR2 are LGHDT and YNNKEL (reference sequence). The CDR3 contains 15 residues. V was shortened by 1 base and J by 5 bases, with 11 bases between the two germline ends. CDR3 in DNA: TGTGCCAGCAGCCAAGGGCAGGCGGGGACCGGGGAGCTGTTTTTT. Translated: CASSQGQAGTGELFF.

The chain has TRBV6-1 and TRBJ1-5; possibly TRBD1 for D (5 bases). Per the germline V gene, CDR1 is MNHNS and CDR2 is SASEGT. V lost 2 bases, J lost 4 bases, and 15 bases lay in between. The CDR3 loop spans 16 amino acids. The CDR3 spells CASSEQGVLRNQPQHF. DNA of the CDR3: TGTGCCAGCAGTGAACAAGGGGTACTTAGAAATCAGCCCCAGCATTTT.

The rearrangement uses TRBV20-1 and TRBJ2-7; the D gene could be TRBD1 or TRBD2 (5 bases each). The V end was cut by 4 bases, the J end by 3 bases, with 19 bases between. The CDR3 has 15 residues. Germline CDR1 DFQATT, CDR2 SNEGSKA (reference sequence). CDR3 protein: CSAKSRDQIIYEQYF. The CDR3 DNA sequence: TGCAGTGCTAAAAGCCGGGACCAAATTATCTACGAGCAGTACTTC.